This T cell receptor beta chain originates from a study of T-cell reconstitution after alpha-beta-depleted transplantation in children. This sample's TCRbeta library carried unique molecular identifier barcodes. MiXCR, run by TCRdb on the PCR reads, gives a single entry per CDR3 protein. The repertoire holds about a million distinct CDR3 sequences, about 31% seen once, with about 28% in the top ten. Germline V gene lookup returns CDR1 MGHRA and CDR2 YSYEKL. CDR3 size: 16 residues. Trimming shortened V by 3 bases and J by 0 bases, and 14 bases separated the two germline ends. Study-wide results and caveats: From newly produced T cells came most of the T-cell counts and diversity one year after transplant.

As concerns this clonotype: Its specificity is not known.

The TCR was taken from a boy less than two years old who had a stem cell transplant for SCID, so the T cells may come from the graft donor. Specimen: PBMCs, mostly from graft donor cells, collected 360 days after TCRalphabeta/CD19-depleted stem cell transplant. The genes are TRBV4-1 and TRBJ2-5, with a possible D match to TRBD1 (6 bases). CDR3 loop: CASSHLGQPNQETQYF. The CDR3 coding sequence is TGCGCCAGCAGCCACTTAGGACAGCCGAACCAAGAGACCCAGTACTTC.